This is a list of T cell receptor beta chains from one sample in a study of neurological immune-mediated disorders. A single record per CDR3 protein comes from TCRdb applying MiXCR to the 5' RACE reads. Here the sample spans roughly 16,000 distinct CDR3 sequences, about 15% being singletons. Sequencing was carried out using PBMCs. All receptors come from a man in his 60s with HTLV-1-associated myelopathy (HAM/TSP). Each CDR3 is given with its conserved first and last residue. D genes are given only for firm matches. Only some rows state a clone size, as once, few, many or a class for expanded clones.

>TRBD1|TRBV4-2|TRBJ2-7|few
CASSLGQGTYEQYF
TGTGCCAGCAGCCTTGGACAGGGGACGTACGAGCAGTACTTC
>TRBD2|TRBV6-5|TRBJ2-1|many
CASSYERGGGNEQFF
TGTGCCAGCAGTTACGAGCGGGGGGGCGGGAATGAGCAGTTCTTC
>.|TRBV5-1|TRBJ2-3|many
CASSSAQLTDTQYF
TGCGCCAGCAGCTCCGCTCAGCTAACAGATACGCAGTATTTT
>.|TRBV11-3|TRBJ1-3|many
CASSLGSVSGNTIYF
TGTGCCAGCAGCCTGGGCAGCGTCTCTGGAAACACCATATATTTT
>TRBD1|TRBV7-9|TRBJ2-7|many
CASSEDRGREQYF
TGTGCCAGCAGCGAGGACAGGGGGCGGGAGCAGTACTTC
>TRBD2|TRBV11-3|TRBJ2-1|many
CASSLGGLAGAEQFF
TGTGCCAGCAGCTTAGGAGGACTAGCGGGGGCGGAGCAGTTCTTC
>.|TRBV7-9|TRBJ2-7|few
CASSLGHGYEQYF
TGTGCCAGCAGCTTAGGGCACGGATACGAGCAGTACTTC
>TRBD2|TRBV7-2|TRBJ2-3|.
CASSLVSRPGGAGSTDTQYF
TGTGCCAGCAGCTTAGTTTCCAGGCCCGGGGGAGCGGGGAGCACAGATACGCAGTATTTT
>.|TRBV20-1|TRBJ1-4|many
CSASVGNVGEKLFF
TGCAGTGCTAGTGTCGGGAACGTCGGTGAAAAACTGTTTTTT
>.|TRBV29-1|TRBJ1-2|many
CSVEFGGFYGYTF
TGCAGCGTCGAATTTGGGGGCTTCTATGGCTACACCTTC
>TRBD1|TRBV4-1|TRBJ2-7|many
CASSGGQGPTYEQYF
TGCGCCAGCAGCGGAGGACAGGGCCCCACTTACGAGCAGTACTTC
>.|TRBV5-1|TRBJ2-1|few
CASSFRGGAAYNEQFF
TGCGCCAGCAGCTTTAGGGGGGGCGCGGCCTACAATGAGCAGTTCTTC
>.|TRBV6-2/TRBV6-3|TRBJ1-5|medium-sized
CASSGISNSNQPQHF
TGTGCCAGCAGTGGGATATCGAATAGCAATCAGCCCCAGCATTTT
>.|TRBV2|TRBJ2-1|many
CASNPWIGQLNGNNEQFF
TGTGCCAGCAACCCCTGGATTGGACAGTTGAACGGGAACAATGAGCAGTTCTTC
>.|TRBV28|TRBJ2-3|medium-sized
CASIPVATPSTDTQYF
TGTGCCAGCATTCCCGTAGCGACCCCTAGCACAGATACGCAGTATTTT
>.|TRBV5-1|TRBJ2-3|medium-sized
CASSERARDTQYF
TGCGCCAGCAGCGAGCGGGCGCGAGATACGCAGTATTTT
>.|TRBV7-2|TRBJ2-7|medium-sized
CASRGAGGSYEQYF
TGTGCCAGTAGGGGGGCAGGGGGGAGCTACGAGCAGTACTTC
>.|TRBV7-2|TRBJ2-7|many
CASSLGRLFYEQYF
TGTGCCAGCAGCTTAGGGAGGCTTTTCTACGAGCAGTACTTC
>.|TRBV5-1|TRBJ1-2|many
CASSLGSGTNYGYTF
TGCGCCAGCAGCTTGGGGTCCGGGACAAACTATGGCTACACCTTC
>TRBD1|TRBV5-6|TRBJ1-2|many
CASSLVFDRDRGGYGYTF
TGTGCCAGCAGCTTAGTGTTCGACAGGGACAGGGGAGGGTATGGCTACACCTTC
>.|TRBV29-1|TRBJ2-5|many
CSLRQGGGETQYF
TGCAGCCTCCGTCAGGGAGGGGGAGAGACCCAGTACTTC
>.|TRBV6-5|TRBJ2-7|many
CASSYDGQNHYEQYF
TGTGCCAGCAGTTACGACGGACAGAACCACTACGAGCAGTACTTC
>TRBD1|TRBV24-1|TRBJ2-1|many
CATGGENSYNEQFF
TGTGCCACAGGGGGCGAGAACTCCTACAATGAGCAGTTCTTC
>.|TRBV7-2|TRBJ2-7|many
CASSPQWAGEQYF
TGTGCCAGCAGCCCCCAATGGGCTGGCGAGCAGTACTTC
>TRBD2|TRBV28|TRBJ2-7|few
CASGPGGAGGTYEQYF
TGTGCCAGCGGACCCGGAGGGGCGGGGGGTACCTACGAGCAGTACTTC
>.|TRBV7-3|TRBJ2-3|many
CASSLRDVRTDTQYF
TGTGCCAGCAGCTTAAGAGACGTACGCACAGATACGCAGTATTTT
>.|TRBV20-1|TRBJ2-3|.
CSAIGQGGYTQFF
TGCAGTGCTATCGGGCAGGGGGGATATACGCAGTTTTTT
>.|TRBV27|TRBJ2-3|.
CASSWGIRFPDTQYF
TGTGCCAGCAGTTGGGGGATTAGGTTCCCCGATACGCAGTATTTT
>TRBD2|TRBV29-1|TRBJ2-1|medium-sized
CSVEGLAGDEQFF
TGCAGCGTTGAAGGACTAGCGGGGGATGAGCAGTTCTTC
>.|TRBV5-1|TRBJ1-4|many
CASSLLPGQTNEKLFF
TGCGCCAGCAGCTTACTTCCGGGGCAAACTAATGAAAAACTGTTTTTT
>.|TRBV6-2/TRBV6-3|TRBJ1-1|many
CASRGPRVKFSAEAFF
TGTGCCAGCAGGGGACCGCGGGTCAAGTTTTCGGCTGAAGCTTTCTTT
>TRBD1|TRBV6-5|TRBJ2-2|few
CASSYRGPTGELFF
TGTGCCAGCAGTTATAGGGGGCCCACCGGGGAGCTGTTTTTT